The 26 T cell receptor beta chains listed next were all sequenced from one sample in a study of blood T cell repertoires in COVID-19. TCRdb keeps only in-frame clones here, not all; method: immunoSEQ multiplex PCR. Counted here are some 250,000 clones, roughly 87% occurring once; the ten biggest clones make up around 0.7%. Sequences were obtained from peripheral blood. These receptors came from a human donor in a cohort sampled during active COVID-19.

The genes are TRBV28 and TRBJ1-6; tentative D call: TRBD1 (5 bases). Germline loops: CDR1 MDHEN, CDR2 SYDVKM. V dropped 6 bases and J dropped 18 bases, with 15 bases sitting between them. The CDR3 extends over 11 amino acids. The DNA of the CDR3 is TGTGCCAGCAGCAGTGCCAGGGTCACCCACTTT. Translating it yields CASSSARVTHF.

V gene TRBV6-5 combines with J gene TRBJ2-7; 9 nucleotides line up with TRBD2. Germline CDR1 is MNHEY and CDR2 is SVGAGI. The junction had 9 bases not matched to a gene; V was cut back by 6 bases and J by 3 bases. The CDR3 loop spans 15 amino acids. CDR3 in amino acids: CASRLAGARSYEQYF. Written as DNA, the CDR3 is TGTGCCAGCAGGTTAGCGGGGGCCAGAAGCTACGAGCAGTACTTC.

The V and J genes are TRBV4-3 and TRBJ2-3; 7 positions match TRBD1. The germline gives CDR1 LGHNA, CDR2 YSLEER. The CDR3 length is 14 residues. Trimming removed 0 bases from V and 6 bases from J; junction bases left unmatched: 3. The CDR3 region has the DNA TGCGCCAGCAGCCAAGATACAGGGGAGGATACGCAGTATTTT. The encoded protein is CASSQDTGEDTQYF.

The chain joins TRBV18 to TRBJ2-2; TRBD2 is a possible D gene (5 bases). Per the germline V gene, CDR1 is KGHSH and CDR2 is LQKENI. The CDR3 extends over 13 amino acids. V shed 6 bases and J shed 6 bases, with 11 bases lying between them. CDR3 amino acids: CASSDMRAGELFF. CDR3 DNA: TGTGCCAGCTCGGATATGAGGGCCGGGGAGCTGTTTTTT.

In this sample, this clone turned up a few times. The chain combines TRBV30 with TRBJ2-7, with D perhaps matching TRBD2 (6 bases). Between the trimmed V and J ends, which lost 0 bases and 6 bases, there was a span of 9 bases. Germline CDR1 is GTSNPN and CDR2 is SVGIG (reference sequence). The CDR3 sequence is 12 residues long. CDR3 nucleotides: TGTGCCTGGAGTGTCGGCGGGGCCGAGCAGTACTTC. Protein sequence: CAWSVGGAEQYF.

This chain uses TRBV7-3 with TRBJ2-1; 8 nucleotides line up with TRBD1. CDR1 and CDR2 from the germline V gene are SGHTA and FQGTGA. The V and J ends lost 4 bases and 9 bases, in that order; junction bases with no gene match: 5. The CDR3 is made up of 13 amino acids. CDR3 residues: CASSSTGDFEQFF. CDR3 nucleotides: TGTGCCAGCAGCTCGACAGGGGATTTTGAGCAGTTCTTC.

This chain connects TRBV20-1 to TRBJ1-1, with D uncertain. Germline V gene sequence: CDR1 DFQATT, CDR2 SNEGSKA (reference sequence). With 3 bases removed from V and 4 bases from J, the gap between germline ends came to 18 bases. The CDR3 spans 15 residues. CDR3 nucleotides: TGCAGTGCTAGTGTAGGAGTTGTAAGAAGCACTGAAGCTTTCTTT. Amino acids: CSASVGVVRSTEAFF.

The chain links TRBV4-1 to TRBJ2-6; TRBD2 might be the D (6 bases). The CDR3 extends over 16 amino acids. Germline V lookup: CDR1 MGHRA, CDR2 YSYEKL. The V end lost 1 base, the J end lost 0 bases, and 7 bases lay between the germline ends. The CDR3 loop is CASSQGRASGANVLTF. The CDR3 DNA reads as TGCGCCAGCAGCCAAGGGAGGGCCTCTGGGGCCAACGTCCTGACTTTC.

This sequence joins TRBV5-6 and TRBJ1-2; unclear D gene. The V and J ends lost 1 base and 7 bases respectively, with 8 bases between them. Germline V CDR1 and CDR2: SGHDT, YYEEEE. The CDR3 contains 12 residues. The CDR3 is CASSLIDSGYTF. CDR3 sequence (DNA): TGTGCCAGCAGCTTGATAGATTCTGGCTACACCTTC.

Turning to this clone: Mismatch with germline at one junction end may stem from a read error. The V gene is TRBV11-2, the J gene TRBJ2-1; TRBD2 agrees at 11 bases. The V gene's germline CDR1 is SGHAT and CDR2 FQNNGV. This CDR3 has 16 amino acids. CDR3 bases: TGTGCCAGCAGTTTAGGCCGGACTAGCGGGTTGAATGAGCAGTTCTTC. This translates into CASSLGRTSGLNEQFF.

V is TRBV6-1 and J is TRBJ1-5; the D gene is possibly TRBD1 (6 bases). The CDR3 has 16 amino acids. V lost 4 bases and J lost 0, with 13 bases in between. Looked up from germline, CDR1 is MNHNS and CDR2 is SASEGT. The CDR3 bases are TGTGCCAGCAGTGTAGTGAGGGGGTATAGCAATCAGCCCCAGCATTTT. This encodes CASSVVRGYSNQPQHF.

This rearrangement joins TRBV10-2 to TRBJ1-2; the D is unclear. Trimming took off 0 bases at V and 4 bases at J, with 12 bases between the two ends. The germline V gene encodes CDR1 WSHSY and CDR2 SAAADI. CDR3 length: 15 residues. The CDR3 loop is CASSESTPAGYGYTF. DNA for the CDR3: TGCGCCAGCAGTGAGTCGACCCCGGCGGGCTATGGCTACACCTTC.

The V gene is TRBV7-2, the J gene TRBJ2-7; 7 bases are shared with TRBD1. Germline lookup yields CDR1 SGHTA and CDR2 FQGNSA. The CDR3 is made up of 14 amino acids. The ends lost 2 bases at V and 3 bases at J; junction bases unmatched: 4. The CDR3 DNA reads as TGTGCCAGCAGCTTAAAAGGGGGCAACTACGAGCAGTACTTC. This sequence encodes CASSLKGGNYEQYF.

The gene calls are TRBV10-3 and TRBJ1-1; no clear D gene. Trimming took 6 bases from V and 6 from J, leaving 14 bases between them. This CDR3 is built from 13 residues. Germline V CDR1 and CDR2: ENHRY, SYGVKD. The CDR3 is CAISFKVSAEAFF. CDR3 bases: TGTGCCATCAGCTTTAAAGTCAGCGCTGAAGCTTTCTTT.

The chain uses TRBV19 and TRBJ1-2; the D gene is possibly TRBD1 (6 bases). V was trimmed by 2 bases and J by 7 bases, leaving 17 bases between them. Germline V CDR1 and CDR2: LNHDA, SQIVND (reference sequence). The length of the CDR3 is 15 residues. The CDR3: CASSIWGGGQPGYTF. In DNA form, the CDR3 reads TGTGCCAGTAGTATATGGGGCGGGGGGCAGCCTGGCTACACCTTC. Full variable domain (remainder filled in from reference TRBV19 and TRBJ1-2): DGGITQSPKYLFRKEGQNVTLSCEQNLNHDAMYWYRQDPGQGLRLIYYSQIVNDFQKGDIAEGYSVSREKKESFPLTVTSAQKNPTAFYLCASSIWGGGQPGYTFGSGTRLTVV.

As DNA, the CDR3 is TGTGCCAGCAGTTATTCAGAAGAGACCCAGTACTTC. Protein product: CASSYSEETQYF. The chain couples TRBV6-2 or TRBV6-3 to TRBJ2-5; D call uncertain. The germline CDR1 and CDR2 sequences are MNHEY and SVGEGT. The CDR3 is made up of 12 amino acids. V shed 3 bases and J shed 3 bases, with 5 bases lying between them.

This rearrangement joins TRBV2 to TRBJ2-7; 8 nucleotides match TRBD2. Trimming at V came to 3 bases and at J to 3 bases, leaving 1 base not matched to a gene. The CDR3 extends over 13 amino acids. Looked up from germline, CDR1 is SNHLY and CDR2 is FYNNEI. Here the CDR3 reads CASSDGTSYEQYF. The CDR3 DNA is TGTGCCAGCAGTGATGGGACTAGCTACGAGCAGTACTTC. Full variable domain (remainder filled in from reference TRBV2 and TRBJ2-7): EPEVTQTPSHQVTQMGQEVILRCVPISNHLYFYWYRQILGQKVEFLVSFYNNEISEKSEIFDDQFSVERPDGSNFTLKIRSTKLEDSAMYFCASSDGTSYEQYFGPGTRLTVT.

V gene TRBV3-1 (or the pseudogene TRBV3-2) combines with J gene TRBJ1-4; D call uncertain. CDR1 LGHDT and CDR2 YNNKEL come from the germline V gene (reference sequence). Trimming took off 1 base at V and 8 bases at J, with 14 bases between the two ends. This CDR3 has 15 amino acids. CDR3 residues: CASSQGGGHLEKLFF. CDR3 sequence (DNA): TGTGCCAGCAGCCAAGGGGGAGGGCATTTGGAAAAACTGTTTTTT.

The chain recombines TRBV7-9 with TRBJ1-1; 7 bases match TRBD1. The CDR3 has 14 amino acids. CDR1 and CDR2 (germline): SEHNR, FQNEAQ (reference sequence). The J segment lost 2 bases and the V segment lost 4 bases, leaving 4 bases of the junction unmatched. Written as DNA, the CDR3 is TGTGCCAGCAGCTCCTCAGGGGGAAACACTGAAGCTTTCTTT. Protein product: CASSSSGGNTEAFF.

This rearrangement joins TRBV4-3 to TRBJ2-3, with 7 bases that match TRBD2. The CDR3 contains 15 residues. V was pared by 4 bases and J by 0 bases, with 4 bases of the junction left unmatched. Looked up from germline, CDR1 is LGHNA and CDR2 is YSLEER. The DNA of the CDR3 is TGCGCCAGCAGCCGGAATAGCGGGAGCACAGATACGCAGTATTTT. It translates to CASSRNSGSTDTQYF.

The gene calls are TRBV19 and TRBJ2-4; 7 bases match TRBD1. The germline CDR1 and CDR2 sequences are LNHDA and SQIVND (reference sequence). CDR3 length equals 15 residues. J gave up 6 bases and V 5 bases, and 10 bases lay outside the gene matches. This CDR3 is CASSELQGVGNIQYF. CDR3 nucleotides: TGTGCCAGTAGTGAACTCCAGGGGGTTGGAAACATTCAGTACTTC.

The chain is built from TRBV12-3 or TRBV12-4 and TRBJ1-6; no definite D call. The germline V and J ends were trimmed by 3 bases and 13 bases, with 7 bases remaining between them. The CDR3 is 11 residues long. The CDR3 sequence is CASSFYLPLHF. In DNA, the CDR3 is TGTGCCAGCAGTTTTTATCTGCCCCTCCACTTT.

This rearrangement joins TRBV10-3 to TRBJ2-7, with TRBD1 matching 9 bases. Unmatched junction bases numbered 3, after V lost 6 bases and J lost 3 bases. Germline V gene lookup returns CDR1 ENHRY and CDR2 SYGVKD. The CDR3 consists of 13 residues. CDR3 DNA: TGTGCCATCAGCTCGACAGGGGGCTACGAGCAGTACTTC. Its translation: CAISSTGGYEQYF.

The chain joins TRBV9 to TRBJ2-3; D perhaps matches TRBD2 (6 bases). CDR3 length equals 15 residues. Deletions cut 2 bases from V and 2 bases from J, with 12 bases between. The germline V gene encodes CDR1 SGDLS and CDR2 YYNGEE. The CDR3 nucleotides are TGTGCCAGCAGCGTGGAGGGGCAGTACACAGATACGCAGTATTTT. Its translation is CASSVEGQYTDTQYF.

The V gene is TRBV3-1 (or the pseudogene TRBV3-2), the J gene TRBJ2-7; D possibly corresponds to TRBD1 (5 bases). V was pared by 4 bases and J by 7 bases, with 14 bases between. CDR1 is LGHDT, CDR2 YNNKEL, per germline (reference sequence). The length of the CDR3 is 13 residues. The CDR3 bases are TGTGCCAGCAGCCGACAGCAGTTGAGGGAGCAGTACTTC. Its translation is CASSRQQLREQYF.

The rearrangement uses TRBV28 and TRBJ2-7; the match to TRBD1 covers 8 bases. The CDR3 length is 15 residues. Germline V lookup: CDR1 MDHEN, CDR2 SYDVKM. V was pared by 5 bases and J by 0 bases, with 6 bases of the junction left unmatched. The CDR3 here is CASSGTGELSYEQYF. In DNA, the CDR3 is TGTGCCAGCAGTGGGACAGGCGAACTCTCCTACGAGCAGTACTTC.